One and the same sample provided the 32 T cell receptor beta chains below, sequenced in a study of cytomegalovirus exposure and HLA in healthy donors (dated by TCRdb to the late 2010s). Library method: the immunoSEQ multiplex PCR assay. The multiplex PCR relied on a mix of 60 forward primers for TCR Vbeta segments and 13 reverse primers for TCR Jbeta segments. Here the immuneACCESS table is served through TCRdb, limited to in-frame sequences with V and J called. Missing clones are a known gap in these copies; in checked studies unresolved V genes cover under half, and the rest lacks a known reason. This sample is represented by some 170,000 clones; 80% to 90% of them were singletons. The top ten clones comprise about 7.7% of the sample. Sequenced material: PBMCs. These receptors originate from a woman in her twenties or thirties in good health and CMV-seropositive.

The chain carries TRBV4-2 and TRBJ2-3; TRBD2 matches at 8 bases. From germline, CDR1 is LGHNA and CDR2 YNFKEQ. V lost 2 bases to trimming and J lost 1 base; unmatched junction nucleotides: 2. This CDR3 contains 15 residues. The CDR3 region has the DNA TGTGCCAGCAGCCAACTTAGCGGGGGCACAGATACGCAGTATTTT. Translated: CASSQLSGGTDTQYF.

The CDR3 nucleotides are TGTGCCAGCAGTCCCCAGTCGATTCCACAAGAGACCCAGTACTTC. Amino acids: CASSPQSIPQETQYF. The J gene is TRBJ2-5, the V gene TRBV9; D gene unclear. Per the germline V gene, CDR1 is SGDLS and CDR2 is YYNGEE. The CDR3 is made up of 15 amino acids. Trimming left V 5 bases short and J 2 bases short, with 16 bases between.

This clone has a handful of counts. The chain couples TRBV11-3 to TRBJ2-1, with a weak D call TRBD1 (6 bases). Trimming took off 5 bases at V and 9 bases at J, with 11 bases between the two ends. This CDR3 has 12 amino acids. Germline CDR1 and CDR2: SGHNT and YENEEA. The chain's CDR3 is CASSRGHGEQFF. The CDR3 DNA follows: TGTGCCAGCAGCCGGGGACACGGTGAGCAGTTCTTC.

The CDR3: CASSAGGSVNTEAFF. In DNA, the CDR3 is TGTGCCAGCAGCGCGGGAGGGAGCGTGAACACTGAAGCTTTCTTT. The V and J genes are TRBV7-9 and TRBJ1-1; D gene uncertain. In germline, CDR1 is SEHNR, CDR2 FQNEAQ (reference sequence). The CDR3 extends over 15 amino acids. With 5 bases removed from V and 0 bases from J, the gap between germline ends came to 13 bases.

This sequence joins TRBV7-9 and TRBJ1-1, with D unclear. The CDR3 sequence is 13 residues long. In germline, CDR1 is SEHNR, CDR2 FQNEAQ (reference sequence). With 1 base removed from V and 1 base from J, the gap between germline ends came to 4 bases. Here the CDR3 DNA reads TGTGCCAGCAGCTTAGATCAGAACACTGAAGCTTTCTTT. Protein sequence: CASSLDQNTEAFF.

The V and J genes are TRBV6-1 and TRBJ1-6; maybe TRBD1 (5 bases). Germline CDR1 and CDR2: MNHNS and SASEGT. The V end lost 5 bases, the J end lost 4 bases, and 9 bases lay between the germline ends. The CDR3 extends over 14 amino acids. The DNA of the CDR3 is TGTGCCAGCAGTACCAGGGATTATAATTCACCCCTCCACTTT. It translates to CASSTRDYNSPLHF.

In DNA, the CDR3 is TGTGCCAGCAGCCGCGGACAGGGAGGTAACTATGGCTACACCTTC. Protein product: CASSRGQGGNYGYTF. The chain employs TRBV6-6 and TRBJ1-2; 8 positions match TRBD1. The CDR3 runs to 15 residues. Unmatched junction bases numbered 7, after V lost 6 bases and J lost 1 base. Germline CDR1 and CDR2: MNHNY and SVGAGI (reference sequence).

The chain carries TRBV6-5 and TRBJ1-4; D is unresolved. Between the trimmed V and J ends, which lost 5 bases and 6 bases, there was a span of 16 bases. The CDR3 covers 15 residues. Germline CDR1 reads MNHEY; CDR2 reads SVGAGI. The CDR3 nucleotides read TGTGCCAGCAGTCCTCAGGTCCCATGGGATGAAAAACTGTTTTTT. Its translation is CASSPQVPWDEKLFF.

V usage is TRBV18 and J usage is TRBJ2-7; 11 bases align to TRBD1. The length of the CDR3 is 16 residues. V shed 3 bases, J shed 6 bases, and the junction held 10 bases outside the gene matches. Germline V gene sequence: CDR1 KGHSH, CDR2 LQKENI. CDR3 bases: TGTGCCAGCTCACCCCTGGCCCCGGGACAGGGGGGCGAGCAGTACTTC. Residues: CASSPLAPGQGGEQYF.

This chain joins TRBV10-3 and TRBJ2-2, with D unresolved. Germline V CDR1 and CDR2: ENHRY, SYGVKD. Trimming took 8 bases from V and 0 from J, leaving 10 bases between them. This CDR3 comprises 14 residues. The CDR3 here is CAIAEPANTGELFF. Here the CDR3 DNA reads TGTGCCATCGCGGAGCCCGCGAACACCGGGGAGCTGTTTTTT.

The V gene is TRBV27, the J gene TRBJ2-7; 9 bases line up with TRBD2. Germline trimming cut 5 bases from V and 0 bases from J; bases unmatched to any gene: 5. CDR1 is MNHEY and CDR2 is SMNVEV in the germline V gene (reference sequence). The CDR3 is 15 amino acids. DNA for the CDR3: TGTGCCAGCAGTGTAGCGGGGGTGAGCTCCTACGAGCAGTACTTC. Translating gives CASSVAGVSSYEQYF.

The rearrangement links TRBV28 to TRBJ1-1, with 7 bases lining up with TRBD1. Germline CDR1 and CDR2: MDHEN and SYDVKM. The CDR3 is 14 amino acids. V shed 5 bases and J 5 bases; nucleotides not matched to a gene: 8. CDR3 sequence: CASSAQTGRTEAFF. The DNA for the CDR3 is TGTGCCAGCAGTGCCCAGACAGGGCGAACTGAAGCTTTCTTT.

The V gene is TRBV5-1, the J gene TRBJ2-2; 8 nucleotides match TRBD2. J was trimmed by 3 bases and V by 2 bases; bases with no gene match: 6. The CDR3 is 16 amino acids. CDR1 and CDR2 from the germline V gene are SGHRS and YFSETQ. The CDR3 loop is CASSFVAGSDTGELFF. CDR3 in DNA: TGCGCCAGCAGCTTCGTAGCGGGGTCGGACACCGGGGAGCTGTTTTTT. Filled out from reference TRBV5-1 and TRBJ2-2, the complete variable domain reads KAGVTQTPRYLIKTRGQQVTLSCSPISGHRSVSWYQQTPGQGLQFLFEYFSETQRNKGNFPGRFSGRQFSNSRSEMNVSTLELGDSALYLCASSFVAGSDTGELFFGEGSRLTVL.

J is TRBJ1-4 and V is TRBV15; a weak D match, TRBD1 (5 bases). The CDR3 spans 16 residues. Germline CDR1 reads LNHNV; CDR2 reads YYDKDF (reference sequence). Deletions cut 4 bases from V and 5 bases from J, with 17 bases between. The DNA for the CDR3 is TGTGCCACCAGCACACTTCCGGGACTCGGGAATGAAAAACTGTTTTTT. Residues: CATSTLPGLGNEKLFF.

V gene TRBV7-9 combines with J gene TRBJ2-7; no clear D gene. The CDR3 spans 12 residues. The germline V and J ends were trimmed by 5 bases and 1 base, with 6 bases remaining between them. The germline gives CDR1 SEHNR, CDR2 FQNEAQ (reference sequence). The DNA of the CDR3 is TGTGCCAGCAGCGCGGTTTCCTACGAGCAGTACTTC. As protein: CASSAVSYEQYF. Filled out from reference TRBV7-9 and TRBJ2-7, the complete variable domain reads DTGVSQNPRHKITKRGQNVTFRCDPISEHNRLYWYRQTLGQGPEFLTYFQNEAQLEKSRLLSDRFSAERPKGSFSTLEIQRTEQGDSAMYLCASSAVSYEQYFGPGTRLTVT.

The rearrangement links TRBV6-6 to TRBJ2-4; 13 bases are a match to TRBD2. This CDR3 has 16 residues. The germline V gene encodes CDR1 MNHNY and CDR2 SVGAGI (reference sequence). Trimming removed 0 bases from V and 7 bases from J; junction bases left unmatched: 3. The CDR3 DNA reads TGTGCCAGCAGTTACTCGTGGGGACTAGCGGGGAACATTCAGTACTTC. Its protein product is CASSYSWGLAGNIQYF.

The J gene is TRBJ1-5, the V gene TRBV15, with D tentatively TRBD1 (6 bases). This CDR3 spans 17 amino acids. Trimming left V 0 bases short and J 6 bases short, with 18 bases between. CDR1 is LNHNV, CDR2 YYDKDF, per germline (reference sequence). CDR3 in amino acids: CATSRDPDSTGGQPQHF. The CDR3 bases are TGTGCCACCAGCAGAGACCCGGACAGCACTGGGGGTCAGCCCCAGCATTTT.

The CDR3 DNA reads TGTGCCAGCAGTAACACAGGGGAAAGTGGCTACACCTTC. Amino acid sequence: CASSNTGESGYTF. The V gene is TRBV6-6, the J gene TRBJ1-2, with 7 positions matching TRBD1. Germline V gene lookup returns CDR1 MNHNY and CDR2 SVGAGI (reference sequence). The CDR3 is made up of 13 amino acids. Germline trimming cut 5 bases from V and 7 bases from J; bases unmatched to any gene: 7.

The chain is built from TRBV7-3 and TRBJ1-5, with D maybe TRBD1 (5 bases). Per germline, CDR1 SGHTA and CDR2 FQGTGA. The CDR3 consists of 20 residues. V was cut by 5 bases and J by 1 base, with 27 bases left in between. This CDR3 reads CASSPPGGSDSAYSNQPQHF. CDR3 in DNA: TGTGCCAGCAGCCCTCCCGGGGGGTCAGACTCGGCCTACAGCAATCAGCCCCAGCATTTT.

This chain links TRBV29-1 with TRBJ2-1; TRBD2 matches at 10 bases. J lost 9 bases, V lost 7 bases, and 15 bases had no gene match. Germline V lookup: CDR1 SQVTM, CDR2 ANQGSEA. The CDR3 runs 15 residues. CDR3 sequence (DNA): TGCAGCGCTGGAAAGGCTAGCGGGGGAGGTAGTGAGCAGTTCTTC. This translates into CSAGKASGGGSEQFF.

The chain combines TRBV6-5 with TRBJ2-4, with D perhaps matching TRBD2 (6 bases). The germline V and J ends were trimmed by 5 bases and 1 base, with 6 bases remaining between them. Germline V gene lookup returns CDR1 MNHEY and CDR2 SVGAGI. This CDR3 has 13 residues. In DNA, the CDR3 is TGTGCCAGCAGTCGGGGGGCCAAAAACATTCAGTACTTC. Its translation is CASSRGAKNIQYF.

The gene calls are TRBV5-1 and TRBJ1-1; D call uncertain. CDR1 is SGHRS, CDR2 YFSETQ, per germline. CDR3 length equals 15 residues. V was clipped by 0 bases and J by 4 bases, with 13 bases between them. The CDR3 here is CASSLVRSSVTEAFF. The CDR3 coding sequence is TGCGCCAGCAGCTTGGTGCGCAGTAGCGTCACTGAAGCTTTCTTT.

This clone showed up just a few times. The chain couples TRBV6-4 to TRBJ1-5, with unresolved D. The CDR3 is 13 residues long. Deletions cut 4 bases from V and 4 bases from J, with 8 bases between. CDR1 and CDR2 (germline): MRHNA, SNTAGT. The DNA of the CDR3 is TGTGCCAGCAGTGCGGGATTTAATCAGCCCCAGCATTTT. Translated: CASSAGFNQPQHF.

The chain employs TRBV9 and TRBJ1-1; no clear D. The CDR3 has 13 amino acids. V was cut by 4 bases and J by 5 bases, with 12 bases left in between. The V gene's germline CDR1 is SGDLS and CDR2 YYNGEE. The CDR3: CASSPGRGTEAFF. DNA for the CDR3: TGTGCCAGCAGCCCGGGGAGAGGGACTGAAGCTTTCTTT.

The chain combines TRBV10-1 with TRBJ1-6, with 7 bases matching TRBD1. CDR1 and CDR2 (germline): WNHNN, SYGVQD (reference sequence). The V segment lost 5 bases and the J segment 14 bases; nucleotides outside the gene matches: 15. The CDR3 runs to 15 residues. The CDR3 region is CASSPPWTGLVALHF. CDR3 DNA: TGCGCCAGCAGTCCCCCCTGGACAGGCCTGGTGGCCCTCCACTTT.

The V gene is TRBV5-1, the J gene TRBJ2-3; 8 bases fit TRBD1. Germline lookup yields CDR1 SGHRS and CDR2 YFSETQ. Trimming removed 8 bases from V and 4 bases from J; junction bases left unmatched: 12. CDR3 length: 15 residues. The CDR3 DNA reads TGCGCCAGTCGATACACCCCGACAGGGGCAGATACGCAGTATTTT. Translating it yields CASRYTPTGADTQYF.

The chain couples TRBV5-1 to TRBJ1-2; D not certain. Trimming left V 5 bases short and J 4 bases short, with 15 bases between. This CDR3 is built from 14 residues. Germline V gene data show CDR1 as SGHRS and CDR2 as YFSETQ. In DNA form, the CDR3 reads TGCGCCAGCAGGTTCCAGGTCCATTTCTATGGCTACACCTTC. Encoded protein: CASRFQVHFYGYTF.

The CDR3 loop reads CSVYNEKLFF. The DNA of the CDR3 is TGCAGCGTGTATAATGAAAAACTGTTTTTT. V is TRBV29-1 and J is TRBJ1-4; D not resolved. V was clipped by 6 bases and J by 4 bases, with 3 bases between them. The germline gives CDR1 SQVTM, CDR2 ANQGSEA. The CDR3 is 10 residues long.

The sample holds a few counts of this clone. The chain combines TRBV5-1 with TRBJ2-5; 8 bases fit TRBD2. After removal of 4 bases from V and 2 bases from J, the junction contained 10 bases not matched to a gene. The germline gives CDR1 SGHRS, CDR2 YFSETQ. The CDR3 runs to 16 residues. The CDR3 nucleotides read TGCGCCAGCAGCAGCGGGAGATACAGGGTTCAAGAGACCCAGTACTTC. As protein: CASSSGRYRVQETQYF. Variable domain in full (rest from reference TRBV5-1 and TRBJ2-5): KAGVTQTPRYLIKTRGQQVTLSCSPISGHRSVSWYQQTPGQGLQFLFEYFSETQRNKGNFPGRFSGRQFSNSRSEMNVSTLELGDSALYLCASSSGRYRVQETQYFGPGTRLLVL.

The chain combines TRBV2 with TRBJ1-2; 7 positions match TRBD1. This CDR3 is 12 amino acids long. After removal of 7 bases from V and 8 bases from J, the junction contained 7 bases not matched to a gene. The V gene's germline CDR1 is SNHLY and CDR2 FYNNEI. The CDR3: CASKETGPGYTF. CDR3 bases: TGTGCCAGCAAGGAGACAGGGCCCGGCTACACCTTC. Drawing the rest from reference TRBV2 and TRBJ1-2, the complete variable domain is EPEVTQTPSHQVTQMGQEVILRCVPISNHLYFYWYRQILGQKVEFLVSFYNNEISEKSEIFDDQFSVERPDGSNFTLKIRSTKLEDSAMYFCASKETGPGYTFGSGTRLTVV.

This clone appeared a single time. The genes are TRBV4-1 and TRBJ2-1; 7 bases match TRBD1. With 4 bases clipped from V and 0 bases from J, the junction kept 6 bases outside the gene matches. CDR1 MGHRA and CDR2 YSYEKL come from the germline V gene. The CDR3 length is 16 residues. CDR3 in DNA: TGCGCCAGCAGCCGGATACAGGGGACCTCCTACAATGAGCAGTTCTTC. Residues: CASSRIQGTSYNEQFF.

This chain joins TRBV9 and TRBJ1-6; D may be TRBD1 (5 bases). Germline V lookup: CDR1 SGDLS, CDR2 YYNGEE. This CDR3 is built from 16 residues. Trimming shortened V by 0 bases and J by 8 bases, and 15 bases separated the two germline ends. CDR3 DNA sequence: TGTGCCAGCAGCGTAGATGGGCAGGGCTGGCATTCACCCCTCCACTTT. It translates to CASSVDGQGWHSPLHF.